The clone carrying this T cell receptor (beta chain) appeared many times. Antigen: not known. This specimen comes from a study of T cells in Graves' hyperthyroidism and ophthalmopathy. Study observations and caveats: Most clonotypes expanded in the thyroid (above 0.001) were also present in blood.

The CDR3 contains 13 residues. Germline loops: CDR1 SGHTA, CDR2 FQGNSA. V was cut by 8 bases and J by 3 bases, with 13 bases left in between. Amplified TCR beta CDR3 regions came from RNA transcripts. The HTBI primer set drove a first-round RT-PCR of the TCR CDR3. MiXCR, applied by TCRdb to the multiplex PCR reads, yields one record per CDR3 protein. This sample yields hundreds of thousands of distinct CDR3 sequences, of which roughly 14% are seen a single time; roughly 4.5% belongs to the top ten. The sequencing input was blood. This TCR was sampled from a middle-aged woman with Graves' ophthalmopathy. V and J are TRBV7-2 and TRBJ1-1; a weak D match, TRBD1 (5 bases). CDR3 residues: CASGGWYDTEAFF. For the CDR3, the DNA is TGTGCCAGCGGGGGGTGGTATGACACTGAAGCTTTCTTT.